A selection of T cell receptor beta chains follows, all from one sample in a study of cytomegalovirus exposure and HLA in healthy donors. Profiling relied on immunoSEQ multiplex PCR, and the TCRdb table lists in-frame clones only, not all of them. Among more than 95,000 clones listed, about 83% were seen once. The sample comprised PBMCs. The receptors stem from a man between 18 and 29 years old in good health and CMV-seronegative. The CDR3 runs from the conserved cysteine through the conserved F or W. D genes are given only for firm matches. Expanded clones get a size class; other rows say once, few or many, or leave the size out.

clone size: -
D gene: TRBD1
V gene: TRBV5-1
J gene: TRBJ2-7
CDR3 DNA: TGCGCCAGCAGCTTGGCCGTGGGACAGATCTACGAGCAGTACTTC
CDR3 protein: CASSLAVGQIYEQYF

clone size: -
D gene: TRBD1
V gene: TRBV9
J gene: TRBJ2-1
CDR3 DNA: TGTGCCAGCAGCGCAGGGACAGGGGACTACAATGAGCAGTTCTTC
CDR3 protein: CASSAGTGDYNEQFF

clone size: -
D gene: -
V gene: TRBV29-1
J gene: TRBJ1-2
CDR3 DNA: TGCAGCGTTGGGCGGGACGCCTATGGCTACACCTTC
CDR3 protein: CSVGRDAYGYTF

clone size: -
D gene: TRBD2
V gene: TRBV19
J gene: TRBJ2-7
CDR3 DNA: TGTGCCGATAAGACTAGCGGCCCCGTTTCGACCTACGAGCAGTACTTC
CDR3 protein: CADKTSGPVSTYEQYF

clone size: -
D gene: TRBD2
V gene: TRBV6-5
J gene: TRBJ2-1
CDR3 DNA: TGTGCCAGCAGTACTGGACTAGCGGCCTACAATGAGCAGTTCTTC
CDR3 protein: CASSTGLAAYNEQFF

clone size: -
D gene: -
V gene: TRBV14
J gene: TRBJ2-5
CDR3 DNA: TGTGCCAGCAGCCGGGCCGAAGAGACCCAGTACTTC
CDR3 protein: CASSRAEETQYF

clone size: -
D gene: -
V gene: TRBV7-6
J gene: TRBJ1-4
CDR3 DNA: TGTGCCAGCAGCTTAAGACTGGATGAAAAACTGTTTTTT
CDR3 protein: CASSLRLDEKLFF

clone size: -
D gene: TRBD1
V gene: TRBV13
J gene: TRBJ2-3
CDR3 DNA: TGTGCCAGCAGCCTCTCGGGACAGGCGTCTGGGGATACGCAGTATTTT
CDR3 protein: CASSLSGQASGDTQYF

clone size: -
D gene: TRBD2
V gene: TRBV23-1
J gene: TRBJ2-1
CDR3 DNA: TGCGCCAGCAGTCCGGGACTAGGGAGGGTCAATGAGCAGTTCTTC
CDR3 protein: CASSPGLGRVNEQFF

clone size: -
D gene: TRBD2
V gene: TRBV6-6
J gene: TRBJ2-3
CDR3 DNA: TGTGCCAGCAGCATAAGCGGGAGTAGGATAGATACGCAGTATTTT
CDR3 protein: CASSISGSRIDTQYF

clone size: few
D gene: -
V gene: TRBV5-1
J gene: TRBJ1-6
CDR3 DNA: TGCGCCACCTCCTCGGGGAGCCGGTATAATTCACCCCTCCACTTT
CDR3 protein: CATSSGSRYNSPLHF

clone size: once
D gene: -
V gene: TRBV19
J gene: TRBJ1-5
CDR3 DNA: TGTGCCAGTAGTATAGACAAACTTCAGCCCCAGCATTTT
CDR3 protein: CASSIDKLQPQHF

clone size: -
D gene: TRBD1
V gene: TRBV29-1
J gene: TRBJ2-3
CDR3 DNA: TGCAGCGTCGACAGGGCTAGCACAGATACGCAGTATTTT
CDR3 protein: CSVDRASTDTQYF

clone size: -
D gene: -
V gene: TRBV27
J gene: TRBJ1-5
CDR3 DNA: TGTGCCAGCAGTTTAATGAGGTATAGCAATCAGCCCCAGCATTTT
CDR3 protein: CASSLMRYSNQPQHF

clone size: -
D gene: -
V gene: TRBV10-3
J gene: TRBJ2-7
CDR3 DNA: TGTGCCAGCAGCACCGGGACTGAACGGTACGAGCAGTACTTC
CDR3 protein: CASSTGTERYEQYF

clone size: -
D gene: -
V gene: TRBV5-4
J gene: TRBJ2-2
CDR3 DNA: TGTGCCAGCAGCCCCGGGACTGGGGATGGGATCGGGGAGCTGTTTTTT
CDR3 protein: CASSPGTGDGIGELFF

clone size: once
D gene: -
V gene: TRBV7-6
J gene: TRBJ1-5
CDR3 DNA: TGTGCCAGCAGCTCCCAGGGTAACCAGCCCCAGCATTTT
CDR3 protein: CASSSQGNQPQHF

clone size: -
D gene: -
V gene: TRBV5-6
J gene: TRBJ2-3
CDR3 DNA: TGTGCCAGCAGCTTGGTCGTGACAGGAGAATTTAAAATCACGGATACGCAGTATTTT
CDR3 protein: CASSLVVTGEFKITDTQYF

clone size: -
D gene: -
V gene: TRBV28
J gene: TRBJ1-1
CDR3 DNA: TGTGCCAGCAGTTCGGACGCCCCTAATGTGGGGAGTACTGAAGCTTTCTTT
CDR3 protein: CASSSDAPNVGSTEAFF

clone size: -
D gene: -
V gene: TRBV30
J gene: TRBJ2-7
CDR3 DNA: TGTGCCTCCGGGGGGCAGAACTACGAGCAGTACTTC
CDR3 protein: CASGGQNYEQYF

clone size: -
D gene: -
V gene: TRBV4-3
J gene: TRBJ2-7
CDR3 DNA: TGCGCCAGCAGCCGCCCCCTAGAGGGAGAGCAGTACTTC
CDR3 protein: CASSRPLEGEQYF

clone size: -
D gene: -
V gene: TRBV2
J gene: TRBJ1-5
CDR3 DNA: TGTGCCGGGGGGGACTTAAATCAGCCCCAGCATTTT
CDR3 protein: CAGGDLNQPQHF

clone size: -
D gene: -
V gene: TRBV5-1
J gene: TRBJ1-1
CDR3 DNA: TGCGCCAGCAGCTGGCAGGGGCACACTGAAGCTTTCTTT
CDR3 protein: CASSWQGHTEAFF

clone size: once
D gene: -
V gene: TRBV5-1
J gene: TRBJ1-2
CDR3 DNA: TGCGCCAGCAGCTTGGATATGGGGGGGCCGGGGGGCTACACCTTC
CDR3 protein: CASSLDMGGPGGYTF

clone size: -
D gene: TRBD2
V gene: TRBV27
J gene: TRBJ2-5
CDR3 DNA: TGTGCCAGCAGTTTCCTAGCGGGAGGGATAGAGACCCAGTACTTC
CDR3 protein: CASSFLAGGIETQYF

clone size: few
D gene: -
V gene: TRBV7-3
J gene: TRBJ2-1
CDR3 DNA: TGTGCCAGCAGCATGCCCACTAGTTCCAATGAGCAGTTCTTC
CDR3 protein: CASSMPTSSNEQFF

clone size: -
D gene: TRBD1
V gene: TRBV7-9
J gene: TRBJ2-7
CDR3 DNA: TGTGCCAGCAGCTCCTCAGGGGGTGAGCAGTACTTC
CDR3 protein: CASSSSGGEQYF

clone size: -
D gene: TRBD2
V gene: TRBV4-3
J gene: TRBJ2-1
CDR3 DNA: TGCGCCAGCAGCCCTAGCGGCAATGAGCAGTTCTTC
CDR3 protein: CASSPSGNEQFF

clone size: -
D gene: -
V gene: TRBV6-1
J gene: TRBJ1-2
CDR3 DNA: TGTGCCAGCAGTTCTCCAGCGACAGTGAACTATGGCTACACCTTC
CDR3 protein: CASSSPATVNYGYTF

clone size: -
D gene: TRBD1
V gene: TRBV7-2
J gene: TRBJ1-1
CDR3 DNA: TGTGCCAGCAGCCAAGAACGCAGGGGGCAGGGAGCTTTCTTT
CDR3 protein: CASSQERRGQGAFF

clone size: -
D gene: TRBD1
V gene: TRBV6-6
J gene: TRBJ1-1
CDR3 DNA: TGTGCCAGCAGGTCCGGGACAGGGGTGGACACTGAAGCTTTCTTT
CDR3 protein: CASRSGTGVDTEAFF

clone size: once
D gene: -
V gene: TRBV29-1
J gene: TRBJ2-5
CDR3 DNA: TGCAGCGTTGGGGCGGAGACCCAGTACTTC
CDR3 protein: CSVGAETQYF

clone size: -
D gene: TRBD1
V gene: TRBV9
J gene: TRBJ2-7
CDR3 DNA: TGTGCCAGCAGCGTAGTCGGGACAGGCAACGAGCAGTACTTC
CDR3 protein: CASSVVGTGNEQYF

clone size: -
D gene: TRBD2
V gene: TRBV12-5
J gene: TRBJ2-1
CDR3 DNA: TGTGCTAGTGGTTTGGGGACTAGCGGACGTTTGTTCTTC
CDR3 protein: CASGLGTSGRLFF

clone size: -
D gene: TRBD2
V gene: TRBV7-2
J gene: TRBJ2-1
CDR3 DNA: TGTGCCAGCAGCCCCCGGACTAGCGGGAGGGCCTTTGAGCAGTTCTTC
CDR3 protein: CASSPRTSGRAFEQFF

clone size: -
D gene: TRBD2
V gene: TRBV9
J gene: TRBJ2-2
CDR3 DNA: TGTGCCAGCAGCCTCGTTAGCGGGATGAACACCGGGGAGCTGTTTTTT
CDR3 protein: CASSLVSGMNTGELFF

clone size: -
D gene: TRBD2
V gene: TRBV29-1
J gene: TRBJ2-1
CDR3 DNA: TGCAGCGCAGGGGGACTAGCGGACAATGAGCAGTTCTTC
CDR3 protein: CSAGGLADNEQFF

clone size: -
D gene: -
V gene: TRBV4-1
J gene: TRBJ1-2
CDR3 DNA: TGCGCCAGCAGCCAACCTCCGAGGCACTATGGCTACACCTTC
CDR3 protein: CASSQPPRHYGYTF

clone size: -
D gene: -
V gene: TRBV19
J gene: TRBJ1-3
CDR3 DNA: TGTGCCAGTAGTATGGAACAGTACCGTTCTGGAAACACCATATATTTT
CDR3 protein: CASSMEQYRSGNTIYF

clone size: -
D gene: TRBD1
V gene: TRBV28
J gene: TRBJ1-4
CDR3 DNA: TGTGCCAGCCGTACCGGGACAGGCGAGGAAAAACTGTTTTTT
CDR3 protein: CASRTGTGEEKLFF

clone size: -
D gene: -
V gene: TRBV7-3
J gene: TRBJ2-2
CDR3 DNA: TGTGCCAGCAGCCGGGATACGACCGGGGAGCTGTTTTTT
CDR3 protein: CASSRDTTGELFF

clone size: -
D gene: -
V gene: TRBV7-8
J gene: TRBJ2-3
CDR3 DNA: TGTGCCAGCAGCTTAGCGCTCTTACAGTCTAGCACAGATACGCAGTATTTT
CDR3 protein: CASSLALLQSSTDTQYF

clone size: -
D gene: -
V gene: TRBV6-5
J gene: TRBJ1-1
CDR3 DNA: TGTGCCAGCCGGGGGGTTGGGGCTGAAGCTTTCTTT
CDR3 protein: CASRGVGAEAFF

clone size: -
D gene: -
V gene: TRBV7-9
J gene: TRBJ2-1
CDR3 DNA: TGTGCCAGCAGCTTTGATGGCGGGGCTACCTACAATGAGCAGTTCTTC
CDR3 protein: CASSFDGGATYNEQFF

clone size: -
D gene: -
V gene: TRBV15
J gene: TRBJ2-2
CDR3 DNA: TGTGCCACCAGCAGAGAGGAGATGAACACCGGGGAGCTGTTTTTT
CDR3 protein: CATSREEMNTGELFF

clone size: -
D gene: TRBD1
V gene: TRBV14
J gene: TRBJ1-1
CDR3 DNA: TGTGCCAGCAGCCCCTCAGGGGGAAAAAACACTGAAGCTTTCTTT
CDR3 protein: CASSPSGGKNTEAFF

clone size: once
D gene: -
V gene: TRBV9
J gene: TRBJ2-6
CDR3 DNA: TGTGCCAGCAGCGTAGAGCCGGCTGGGGCCAACGTCCTGACTTTC
CDR3 protein: CASSVEPAGANVLTF

clone size: -
D gene: TRBD1
V gene: TRBV15
J gene: TRBJ2-2
CDR3 DNA: TGTGCCACCAGCAGATTCGGACAGGGAGACACCGGGGAGCTGTTTTTT
CDR3 protein: CATSRFGQGDTGELFF